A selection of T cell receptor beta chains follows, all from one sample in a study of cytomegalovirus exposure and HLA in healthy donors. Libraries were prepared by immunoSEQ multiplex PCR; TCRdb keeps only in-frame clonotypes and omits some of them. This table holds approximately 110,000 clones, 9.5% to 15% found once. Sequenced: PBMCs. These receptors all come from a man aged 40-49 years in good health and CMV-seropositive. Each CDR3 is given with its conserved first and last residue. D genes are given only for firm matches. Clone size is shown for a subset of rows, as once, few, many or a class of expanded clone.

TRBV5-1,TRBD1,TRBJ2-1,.,TGCGCCAGCAGCCCCGGACAGGGGACCTACAATGAGCAGTTCTTC,CASSPGQGTYNEQFF
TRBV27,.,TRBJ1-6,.,TGTGCCAGCAGGGACAGCCCCAATTCACCCCTCCACTTT,CASRDSPNSPLHF
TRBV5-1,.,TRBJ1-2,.,TGCGCCAGCAGCTTGCGGGGGGTCAACTATGGCTACACCTTC,CASSLRGVNYGYTF
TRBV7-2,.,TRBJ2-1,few,TGTGCCAGTCTTGGGGGGAGCTCCTACAATGAGCAGTTCTTC,CASLGGSSYNEQFF
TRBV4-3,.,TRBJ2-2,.,TGCGCCAGCAGCCCCTACCCCGGGACTTTCAACACCGGGGAGCTGTTTTTT,CASSPYPGTFNTGELFF
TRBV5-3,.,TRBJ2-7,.,TGTGCCAGAAGCTTACGTAGGGGTCGGGCTGGTTACGAGCAGTACTTC,CARSLRRGRAGYEQYF
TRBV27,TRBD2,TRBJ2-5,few,TGTGCCAGCAGTCCCCGGGGGGTAGCGGGAGGGCAACAAGAGACCCAGTACTTC,CASSPRGVAGGQQETQYF
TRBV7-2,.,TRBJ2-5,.,TGTGCCAGCAGCCCGGGATCGTCAGGACCCCAAGAGACCCAGTACTTC,CASSPGSSGPQETQYF
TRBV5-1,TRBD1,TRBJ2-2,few,TGCGCCAGCAGCTTGGCCAGGATGACAGGGGACACCGGGGAGCTGTTTTTT,CASSLARMTGDTGELFF
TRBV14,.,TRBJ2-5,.,TGTGCCAGCAGAAGAGGGGGTAAGGAGACCCAGTACTTC,CASRRGGKETQYF
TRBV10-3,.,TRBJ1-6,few,TGTGCCATCAGTGGCGGGGGAGTTAATTCACCCCTCCACTTT,CAISGGGVNSPLHF
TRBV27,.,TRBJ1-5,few,TGTGCCGTCCCGCGGTCCGGCAATCAGCCCCAGCATTTT,CAVPRSGNQPQHF
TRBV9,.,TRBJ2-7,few,TGTGCCAGCGGAGGTGCGGGTCCGGGCGAGCAGTACTTC,CASGGAGPGEQYF
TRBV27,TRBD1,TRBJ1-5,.,TGTGCCAGCAGCTATCGACAGGGGGATCAGCCCCAGCATTTT,CASSYRQGDQPQHF
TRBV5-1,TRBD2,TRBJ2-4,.,TGCGCCAGCAGCGTCCTTTTAGCGGGAGGAGGAAACATTCAGTACTTC,CASSVLLAGGGNIQYF
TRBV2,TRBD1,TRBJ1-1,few,TGTGCCAGCACCCGGACAGGCCTGAACACTGAAGCTTTCTTT,CASTRTGLNTEAFF
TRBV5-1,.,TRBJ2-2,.,TGCGCCAGCAGCTTGGACTTCACCGGGGAGCTGTTTTTT,CASSLDFTGELFF
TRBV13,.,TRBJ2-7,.,TGTGCCAGCAGCTTAGGGCTAGCGAGCTACGAGCAGTACTTC,CASSLGLASYEQYF
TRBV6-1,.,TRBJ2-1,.,TGTGCCAGCAGTGACCTACTAGCTTACAATGAGCAGTTCTTC,CASSDLLAYNEQFF
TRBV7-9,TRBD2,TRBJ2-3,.,TGTGCCAGCAGCTTACCAGCGGGAGGCACAGATACGCAGTATTTT,CASSLPAGGTDTQYF
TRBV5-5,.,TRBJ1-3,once,TGTGCCAGCAGAACGGGACTCGAGGGAAACACCATATATTTT,CASRTGLEGNTIYF
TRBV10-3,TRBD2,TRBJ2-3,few,TGTGCCATCAGTAAGACTAGCGGGAGCACAGATACGCAGTATTTT,CAISKTSGSTDTQYF
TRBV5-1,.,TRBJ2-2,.,TGCGCCAGCAGCTTGGACAGCCCGGGGACCGGGGAGCTGTTTTTT,CASSLDSPGTGELFF
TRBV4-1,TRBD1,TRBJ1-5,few,TGCGCCAGCAGCCAAGACGCCCAGGGGGGCCAGCCCCAGCATTTT,CASSQDAQGGQPQHF
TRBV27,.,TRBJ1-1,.,TGTGCCAGCAGTTTTCGGGGGTTTGGCACTGAAGCTTTCTTT,CASSFRGFGTEAFF
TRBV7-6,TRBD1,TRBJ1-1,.,TGTGCCAGCAGCTCGGGACAGGGGCGTACGAACACTGAAGCTTTCTTT,CASSSGQGRTNTEAFF
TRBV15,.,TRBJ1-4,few,TGTGCCACCAGCACCGGAGTTGTCGGTGAAAAACTGTTTTTT,CATSTGVVGEKLFF
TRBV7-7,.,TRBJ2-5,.,TGTGCTAGCAGCTTCGGGGGAGAAGAGACCCAGTACTTC,CASSFGGEETQYF
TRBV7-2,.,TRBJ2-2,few,TGTGCCAGCACCCTCCCGCGGAGGGGAACCGGGGAGCTGTTTTTT,CASTLPRRGTGELFF
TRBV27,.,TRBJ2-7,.,TGTGCCAGCAGTTTCCAGGGTTACTCGGCCGAGCAGTACTTC,CASSFQGYSAEQYF